The 28 T cell receptor beta chains below all came from one sample that was sequenced in a study of blood T cell repertoires in COVID-19. TCRdb's copy holds only in-frame clones and misses some; the assay was immunoSEQ multiplex PCR. The data hold tens of thousands of clones, with approximately 81% observed a single time. Sequenced sample: peripheral blood. The receptors come from an older woman in a cohort sampled during active COVID-19.

The V gene is TRBV28, the J gene TRBJ2-7; 10 bases are a match to TRBD1. The CDR3 consists of 16 residues. The ends lost 4 bases at V and 1 base at J; junction bases unmatched: 7. Per germline, CDR1 MDHEN and CDR2 SYDVKM. The CDR3 sequence: CASSWSGTGDSYEQYF. CDR3 nucleotides: TGTGCCAGCAGTTGGTCCGGGACAGGGGATTCCTACGAGCAGTACTTC. Drawing the rest from reference TRBV28 and TRBJ2-7, the complete variable domain is DVKVTQSSRYLVKRTGEKVFLECVQDMDHENMFWYRQDPGLGLRLIYFSYDVKMKEKGDIPEGYSVSREKKERFSLILESASTNQTSMYLCASSWSGTGDSYEQYFGPGTRLTVT.

The gene calls are TRBV29-1 and TRBJ2-1; 8 bases agree with TRBD1. There are 15 residues in the CDR3. Germline CDR1 is SQVTM and CDR2 is ANQGSEA. Unmatched junction bases numbered 12, after V lost 4 bases and J lost 7 bases. CDR3 DNA sequence: TGCAGCGTTGGAGGCTCAGGGGGCGGTTGGAATGAGCAGTTCTTC. Its protein is CSVGGSGGGWNEQFF.

This chain links TRBV19 with TRBJ2-3; weak D call: TRBD1 (6 bases). V shed 2 bases and J shed 1 base, with 19 bases lying between them. Germline CDR1 is LNHDA and CDR2 is SQIVND (reference sequence). The length of the CDR3 is 18 residues. The CDR3 DNA sequence: TGTGCCAGTAGTATAAAAAAAGGGTCAGGGGAGCGCACAGATACGCAGTATTTT. Translation: CASSIKKGSGERTDTQYF. Variable domain in full (rest from reference TRBV19 and TRBJ2-3): DGGITQSPKYLFRKEGQNVTLSCEQNLNHDAMYWYRQDPGQGLRLIYYSQIVNDFQKGDIAEGYSVSREKKESFPLTVTSAQKNPTAFYLCASSIKKGSGERTDTQYFGPGTRLTVL.

The gene calls are TRBV5-1 and TRBJ1-2; 7 bases line up with TRBD1. This CDR3 spans 14 amino acids. Germline V gene data show CDR1 as SGHRS and CDR2 as YFSETQ. Unmatched junction bases numbered 5, after V lost 2 bases and J lost 4 bases. CDR3 nucleotides: TGCGCCAGCAGCTTCGCCGACAGGGTCTATGGCTACACCTTC. It encodes CASSFADRVYGYTF.

The chain carries TRBV6-2 or TRBV6-3 and TRBJ2-1; 7 bases align to TRBD2. In germline, CDR1 is MNHEY, CDR2 SVGEGT. This CDR3 comprises 15 residues. V gave up 5 bases and J gave up 5 bases; unmatched junction bases: 9. CDR3 sequence: CASSRPSGIDNEQFF. The CDR3 DNA reads as TGTGCCAGCAGTCGTCCCAGCGGGATCGACAATGAGCAGTTCTTC.

The chain combines TRBV10-2 with TRBJ1-2; 8 nucleotides line up with TRBD1. Germline V CDR1 and CDR2: WSHSY, SAAADI. V was pared by 8 bases and J by 7 bases, with 18 bases of the junction left unmatched. CDR3 length equals 16 residues. The DNA of the CDR3 is TGCGCCAGCTCCTTGACCGTAGGGACAGGAAGTTTTGGCTACACCTTC. As protein: CASSLTVGTGSFGYTF.

The V and J genes are TRBV15 and TRBJ1-1; D is unclear. CDR1 and CDR2 (germline): LNHNV, YYDKDF (reference sequence). V was trimmed by 5 bases and J by 3 bases, leaving 10 bases between them. This CDR3 contains 13 residues. The CDR3: CATSLRGDTEAFF. CDR3 coding DNA: TGTGCCACCAGCCTAAGAGGTGACACTGAAGCTTTCTTT.

The CDR3 is CASSSAGLVTDTQYF. The CDR3 region has the DNA TGTGCCAGCAGTTCTGCGGGATTGGTCACAGATACGCAGTATTTT. This chain connects TRBV6-6 to TRBJ2-3, with a weak D call TRBD2 (6 bases). With 4 bases removed from V and 2 bases from J, the gap between germline ends came to 13 bases. Germline V gives CDR1 MNHNY, CDR2 SVGAGI (reference sequence). This CDR3 region has 15 residues.

The chain employs TRBV7-6 and TRBJ2-1; TRBD1 agrees at 10 bases. With 3 bases clipped from V and 3 bases from J, the junction kept 5 bases outside the gene matches. Germline lookup yields CDR1 SGHVS and CDR2 FNYEAQ. This CDR3 is built from 16 residues. Written as DNA, the CDR3 is TGTGCCAGCAGCTTCTTCCGGGACAGGGGCTACAATGAGCAGTTCTTC. The encoded protein is CASSFFRDRGYNEQFF.

The V call is TRBV5-1, the J call TRBJ1-1; tentatively, D is TRBD1 (6 bases). The CDR3 consists of 16 residues. The germline CDR1 and CDR2 sequences are SGHRS and YFSETQ. Trimming cost V 3 bases and J 3 bases, with 18 bases left between them. This CDR3 is CASSSMAGVLDTEAFF. The CDR3 coding sequence is TGCGCCAGCAGCTCCATGGCAGGGGTTCTTGACACTGAAGCTTTCTTT.

The chain uses TRBV4-3 and TRBJ2-3, with 7 bases identical to TRBD2. V shed 4 bases and J 4 bases; nucleotides not matched to a gene: 11. The CDR3 length is 16 residues. CDR1 LGHNA and CDR2 YSLEER come from the germline V gene. The CDR3, as DNA: TGCGCCAGCAGCCCCGTCCTAGCGGCCGCAGCAGATACGCAGTATTTT. It encodes CASSPVLAAAADTQYF.

In this sample, this clone turned up once. In DNA form, the CDR3 reads TGCAGCGTTGCGTCAGGGGAGAACACTGAAGCTTTCTTT. Its translation: CSVASGENTEAFF. The genes are TRBV29-1 and TRBJ1-1, with D possibly being TRBD1 (6 bases). The germline V and J ends were trimmed by 4 bases and 1 base, with 10 bases remaining between them. Germline CDR1 reads SQVTM; CDR2 reads ANQGSEA. The CDR3 is 13 residues long.

The chain couples TRBV5-1 to TRBJ2-2; 8 bases match TRBD2. CDR3 length: 16 residues. In germline, CDR1 is SGHRS, CDR2 YFSETQ. The V gene end was trimmed by 1 base and the J gene end by 2 bases; junction bases not matched to a gene: 4. This chain's CDR3 is CASSLTLAANTGELFF. CDR3 bases: TGCGCCAGCAGCTTGACACTAGCGGCCAACACCGGGGAGCTGTTTTTT.

The V call is TRBV2, the J call TRBJ2-3; 10 positions agree with TRBD2. Germline V gene data show CDR1 as SNHLY and CDR2 as FYNNEI. CDR3 length: 15 residues. Trimming at V came to 7 bases and at J to 5 bases, leaving 9 bases not matched to a gene. For the CDR3, the DNA is TGTGCCAGCAAGGCTAGCGGGAGCGTATTAGATACGCAGTATTTT. It encodes CASKASGSVLDTQYF.

This chain connects TRBV28 to TRBJ1-6; D not resolved. CDR3 length: 13 amino acids. Between the trimmed V and J ends, which lost 5 bases and 8 bases, there was a span of 10 bases. In germline, CDR1 is MDHEN, CDR2 SYDVKM. The DNA for the CDR3 is TGTGCCAGCAGTGCGCGATACGATTCACCCCTCCACTTT. The encoded protein is CASSARYDSPLHF.

The rearrangement joins TRBV18 to TRBJ1-4; 7 bases align to TRBD1. The germline V gene has CDR1 KGHSH and CDR2 LQKENI. The J segment lost 8 bases and the V segment lost 4 bases, leaving 10 bases of the junction unmatched. This CDR3 spans 15 amino acids. This chain's CDR3 is CASSRTTGKYEKLFF. The CDR3 DNA is TGTGCCAGCTCACGTACGACAGGGAAATACGAAAAACTGTTTTTT.

This rearrangement joins TRBV19 to TRBJ2-2; possibly TRBD2 for D (6 bases). V lost 5 bases and J lost 4, with 17 bases in between. Per germline, CDR1 LNHDA and CDR2 SQIVND (reference sequence). The CDR3 length is 16 residues. The CDR3 nucleotides are TGTGCCAGTAGTTCCCCCTCGGGAGTGGTCACCGGGGAGCTGTTTTTT. It specifies CASSSPSGVVTGELFF.

The chain carries TRBV4-3 and TRBJ2-1, with 7 bases that match TRBD2. CDR3 length equals 18 residues. V trimming: 1 base; J trimming: 0 bases; junction bases outside the gene matches: 9. Germline V gene lookup returns CDR1 LGHNA and CDR2 YSLEER. The CDR3: CASSQGRPRGSSYNEQFF. CDR3 in DNA: TGCGCCAGCAGCCAAGGTCGACCGCGGGGGAGCTCCTACAATGAGCAGTTCTTC.

This rearrangement joins TRBV5-8 to TRBJ2-5, with 7 positions matching TRBD1. Germline V lookup: CDR1 SGHTS, CDR2 YDEGEE. Germline trimming cut 4 bases from V and 1 base from J; bases unmatched to any gene: 4. There are 14 residues in the CDR3. CDR3 sequence: CASSPRQGQETQYF. The CDR3 DNA is TGTGCCAGCAGCCCGAGACAGGGCCAAGAGACCCAGTACTTC.

The rearrangement uses TRBV29-1 and TRBJ2-4; weak D call: TRBD1 (5 bases). With 4 bases removed from V and 8 bases from J, the gap between germline ends came to 12 bases. CDR3 length equals 12 residues. The V gene's germline CDR1 is SQVTM and CDR2 ANQGSEA. CDR3 sequence reads: CSVVRGSYIQYF. The CDR3 DNA sequence: TGCAGCGTTGTTAGGGGTTCCTACATTCAGTACTTC.

This clone was detected only a few times. This CDR3 is CASSLESADGYTF. CDR3 nucleotide sequence: TGTGCCAGCAGTTTGGAGTCCGCGGATGGCTACACCTTC. The J gene is TRBJ1-2, the V gene TRBV28; no reliable D call. Trimming left V 3 bases short and J 6 bases short, with 11 bases between. The germline CDR1 and CDR2 sequences are MDHEN and SYDVKM. CDR3 length: 13 residues.

This clone occurred a few times. The chain couples TRBV28 to TRBJ2-5; D may be TRBD2 (6 bases). Trimming left V 3 bases short and J 6 bases short, with 14 bases between. The germline V gene has CDR1 MDHEN and CDR2 SYDVKM. The CDR3 length is 14 residues. The CDR3 bases are TGTGCCAGCAGTTTCGATTCCGGGAGTAAGACCCAGTACTTC. This translates into CASSFDSGSKTQYF.

This clone was seen a handful of times. The chain recombines TRBV10-1 with TRBJ2-3, with TRBD2 identical over 8 bases. CDR1 and CDR2 from the germline V gene are WNHNN and SYGVQD (reference sequence). The CDR3 loop spans 15 amino acids. The V gene end was trimmed by 0 bases and the J gene end by 4 bases; junction bases not matched to a gene: 3. The CDR3 loop is CASSESTGGADTQYF. CDR3 in DNA: TGCGCCAGCAGTGAGTCAACGGGAGGGGCAGATACGCAGTATTTT.

The rearrangement uses TRBV6-5 and TRBJ1-6; 7 positions agree with TRBD1. The length of the CDR3 is 14 residues. Germline values: CDR1 MNHEY, CDR2 SVGAGI. V was clipped by 5 bases and J by 7 bases; unmatched bases: 5. CDR3 sequence: CASSQTGPNSPLHF. In nucleotides, the CDR3 is TGTGCCAGCAGTCAGACAGGGCCCAATTCACCCCTCCACTTT.

The chain carries TRBV5-3 and TRBJ2-6; 10 positions agree with TRBD1. TRBV5-3 is an open reading frame, and its role is uncertain. The CDR3 runs to 20 residues. J lost 1 base, V lost 5 bases, and 15 bases had no gene match. The CDR3 DNA follows: TGTGCCAGAAGTTCCGACAGGGGGCCGATTTACTTATCTGGGGCCAACGTCCTGACTTTC. Translating it yields CARSSDRGPIYLSGANVLTF.

This clone was detected once. V and J are TRBV28 and TRBJ2-7; 10 nucleotides agree with TRBD2. This CDR3 is built from 15 residues. From germline, CDR1 is MDHEN and CDR2 SYDVKM. The J segment lost 3 bases and the V segment lost 5 bases, leaving 7 bases of the junction unmatched. CDR3: CASSLGTSDLYEQYF. As DNA, the CDR3 is TGTGCCAGCAGTCTCGGGACTAGCGATCTCTACGAGCAGTACTTC.

The gene calls are TRBV5-1 and TRBJ2-7, with D possibly matching TRBD1 (6 bases). From germline, CDR1 is SGHRS and CDR2 YFSETQ. V was pared by 2 bases and J by 1 base, with 13 bases between. The length of the CDR3 is 15 residues. CDR3 nucleotides: TGCGCCAGCAGCTTAGGTAATACAGGGTCCTACGAGCAGTACTTC. This codes for CASSLGNTGSYEQYF. The full variable domain, in which reference TRBV5-1 and TRBJ2-7 provide the parts outside the CDR3, is KAGVTQTPRYLIKTRGQQVTLSCSPISGHRSVSWYQQTPGQGLQFLFEYFSETQRNKGNFPGRFSGRQFSNSRSEMNVSTLELGDSALYLCASSLGNTGSYEQYFGPGTRLTVT.

As regards this clone: This likely comes from a read error, as the CDR3 has no conserved phenylalanine or tryptophan at its end. No DNA is shown, since the ends of the CDR3 on it are uncertain; the CDR3 is the one TCRdb lists. V gene TRBV3-1 (or the pseudogene TRBV3-2) combines with J gene TRBJ2-7; TRBD2 is the table's D call, not checked against the DNA. Germline CDR1 and CDR2: LGHDT and YNNKEL (reference sequence). The CDR3 region is 10 residues in length, termini included. The CDR3 spells CASSHQPSAD.